The clone carrying this T cell receptor (beta chain) appeared a few times. Its cognate antigen is unknown. Tregs were sorted as CD4+CD25+CD127-/low cells. Study-wide points: Larger-cohort validation covered only one TCR beta V-J rearrangement. Tumor Tregs overlapped most with tumor, then blood, naive CD4+ cells. Tumor memory CD4+ T cell TCR gene usage clustered with blood and lymph node memory CD4+ cells and lymph node naive CD4+ cells.

Semi-nested PCR with Nested Universal Primer A followed constant-region reverse priming of full-length variable regions. TCRdb re-analysed the 5' RACE reads in MiXCR, keeping a single row per CDR3 protein. The data hold over 45,000 distinct CDR3 sequences, with 26% observed a single time. The V and J ends lost 2 bases and 4 bases, in that order; junction bases with no gene match: 1. The CDR3 runs 14 residues. Per the germline V gene, CDR1 is DFQATT and CDR2 is SNEGSKA (reference sequence). The receptor was isolated from a female donor with breast cancer. Sequenced material: tumor-infiltrating Tregs sorted from the breast tumor. The chain uses TRBV20-1 and TRBJ2-1; 11 bases map to TRBD2. CDR3 bases: TGCAGTGCTAGACTAGCGGGAGGTTACAATGAGCAGTTCTTC. It yields the protein CSARLAGGYNEQFF.